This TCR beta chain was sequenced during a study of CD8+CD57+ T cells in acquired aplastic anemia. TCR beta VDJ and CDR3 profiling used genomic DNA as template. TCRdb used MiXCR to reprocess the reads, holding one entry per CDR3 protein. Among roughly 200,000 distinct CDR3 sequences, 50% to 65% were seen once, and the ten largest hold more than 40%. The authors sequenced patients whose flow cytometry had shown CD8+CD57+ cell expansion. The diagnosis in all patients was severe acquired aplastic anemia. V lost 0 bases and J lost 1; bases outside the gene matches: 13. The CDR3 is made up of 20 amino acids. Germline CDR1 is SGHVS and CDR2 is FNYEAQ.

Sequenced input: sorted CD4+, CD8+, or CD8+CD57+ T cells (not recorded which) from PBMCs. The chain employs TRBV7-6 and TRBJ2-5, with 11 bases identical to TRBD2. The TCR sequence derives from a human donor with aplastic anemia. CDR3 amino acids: CASSLACTSGGHMCQETQYF. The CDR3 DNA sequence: TGTGCCAGCAGCTTAGCATGTACTAGCGGGGGACACATGTGCCAAGAGACCCAGTACTTC.